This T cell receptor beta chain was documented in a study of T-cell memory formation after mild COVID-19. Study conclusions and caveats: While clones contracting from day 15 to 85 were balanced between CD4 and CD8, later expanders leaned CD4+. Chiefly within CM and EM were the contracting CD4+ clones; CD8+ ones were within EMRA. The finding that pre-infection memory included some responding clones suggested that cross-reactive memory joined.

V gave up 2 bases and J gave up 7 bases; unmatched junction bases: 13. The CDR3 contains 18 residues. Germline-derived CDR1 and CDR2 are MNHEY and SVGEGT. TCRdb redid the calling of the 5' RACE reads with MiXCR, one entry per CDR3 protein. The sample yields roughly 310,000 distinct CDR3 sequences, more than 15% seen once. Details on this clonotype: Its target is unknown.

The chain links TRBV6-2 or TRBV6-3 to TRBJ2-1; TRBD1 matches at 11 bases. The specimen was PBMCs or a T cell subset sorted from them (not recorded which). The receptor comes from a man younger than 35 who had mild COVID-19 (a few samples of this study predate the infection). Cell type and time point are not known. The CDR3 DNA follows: TGTGCCAGCAGTTACCCTCATACGGGACAGGGGGAAGCGAATGAGCAGTTCTTC. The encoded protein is CASSYPHTGQGEANEQFF.